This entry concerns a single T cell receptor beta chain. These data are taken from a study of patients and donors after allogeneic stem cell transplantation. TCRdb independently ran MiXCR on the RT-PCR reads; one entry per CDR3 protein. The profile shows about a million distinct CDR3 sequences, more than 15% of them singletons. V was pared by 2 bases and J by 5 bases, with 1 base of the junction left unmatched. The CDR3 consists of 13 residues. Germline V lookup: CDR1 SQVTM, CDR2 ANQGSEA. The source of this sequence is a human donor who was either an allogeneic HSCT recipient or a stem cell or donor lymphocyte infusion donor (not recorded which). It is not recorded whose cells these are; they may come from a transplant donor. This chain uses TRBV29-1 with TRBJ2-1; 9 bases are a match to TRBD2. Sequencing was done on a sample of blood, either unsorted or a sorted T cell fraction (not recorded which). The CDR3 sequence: CSVELAGDNEQFF. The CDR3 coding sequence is TGCAGCGTTGAATTAGCGGGAGACAATGAGCAGTTCTTC.